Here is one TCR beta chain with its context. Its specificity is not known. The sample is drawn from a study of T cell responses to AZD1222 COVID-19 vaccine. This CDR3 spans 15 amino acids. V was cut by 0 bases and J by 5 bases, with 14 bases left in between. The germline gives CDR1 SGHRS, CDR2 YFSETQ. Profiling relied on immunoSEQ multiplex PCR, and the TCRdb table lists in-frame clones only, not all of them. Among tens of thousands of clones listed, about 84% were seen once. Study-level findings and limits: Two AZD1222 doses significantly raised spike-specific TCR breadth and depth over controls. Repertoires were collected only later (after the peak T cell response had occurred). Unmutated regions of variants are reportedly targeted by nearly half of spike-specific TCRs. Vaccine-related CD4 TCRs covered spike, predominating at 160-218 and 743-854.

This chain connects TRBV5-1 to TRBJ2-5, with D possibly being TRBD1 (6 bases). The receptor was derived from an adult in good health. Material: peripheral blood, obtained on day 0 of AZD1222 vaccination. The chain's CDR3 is CASSLAVNRAETQYF. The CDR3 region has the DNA TGCGCCAGCAGCTTGGCCGTCAACAGGGCTGAGACCCAGTACTTC.